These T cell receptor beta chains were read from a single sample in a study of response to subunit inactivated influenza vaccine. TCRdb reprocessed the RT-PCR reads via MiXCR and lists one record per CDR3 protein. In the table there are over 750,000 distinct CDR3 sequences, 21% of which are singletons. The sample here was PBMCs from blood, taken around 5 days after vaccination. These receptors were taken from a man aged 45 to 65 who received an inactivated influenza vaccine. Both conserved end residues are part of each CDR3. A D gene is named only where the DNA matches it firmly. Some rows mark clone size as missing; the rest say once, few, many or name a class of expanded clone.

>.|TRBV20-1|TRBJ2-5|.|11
TGCAGTTCAACCCTCGGGGAGACCCAGTACTTC
CSSTLGETQYF
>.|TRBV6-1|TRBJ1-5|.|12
TGTGCCAGCAGTGTGGGAGAACAGCCCCAGCATTTT
CASSVGEQPQHF
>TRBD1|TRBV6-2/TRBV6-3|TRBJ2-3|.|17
TGTGCCAGCAGTTTTCTTACAGGGGGCGCTGGAGTGGATACGCAGTATTTT
CASSFLTGGAGVDTQYF
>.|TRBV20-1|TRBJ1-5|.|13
TGCAGTGCTAGGTGGCAGTACAATCAGCCCCAGCATTTT
CSARWQYNQPQHF
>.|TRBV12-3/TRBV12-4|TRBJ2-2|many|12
TGTGCCAGCAGTTTGACCGGCGGGGAGCTGTTTTTT
CASSLTGGELFF
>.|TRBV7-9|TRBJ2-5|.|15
TGTGCCAGCAGCTTATTGCCCGGAAAACAAGAGACCCAGTACTTC
CASSLLPGKQETQYF
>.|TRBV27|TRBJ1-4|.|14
TGTGCCAGCAGGGAGGACAGATCTAATGAAAAACTGTTTTTT
CASREDRSNEKLFF
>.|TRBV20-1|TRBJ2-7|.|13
TGCAGTGCTCCGACAGAGTCCTCCTACGAGCAGTACTTC
CSAPTESSYEQYF
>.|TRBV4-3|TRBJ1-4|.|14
TGCGCCAGCAGCCAAGGTCGAGATTTAGGGGGACTGTTTTTT
CASSQGRDLGGLFF
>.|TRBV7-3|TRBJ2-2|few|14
TGTGCCAGCAGCTTAATTGGGCCAGGGGGGGAGCTGTTTTTT
CASSLIGPGGELFF
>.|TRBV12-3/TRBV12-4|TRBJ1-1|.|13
TGTGCCAGCAGTTTAACCGGCGCCGGTGGAGCTTTCTTT
CASSLTGAGGAFF
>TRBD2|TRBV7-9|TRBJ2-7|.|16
TGTGCCAGCAGCTCGATCGGGACTAGCGGGAGCTACGAGCAGTACTTC
CASSSIGTSGSYEQYF
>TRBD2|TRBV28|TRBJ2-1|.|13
TGTGCCAGCAGCGAAACTAGCGGGGGGACACCATTCTTC
CASSETSGGTPFF
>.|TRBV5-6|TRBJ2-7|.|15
TGTGCCAGCAGCCACAGGGTTCGACCCACCTACGAGCAGTACTTC
CASSHRVRPTYEQYF
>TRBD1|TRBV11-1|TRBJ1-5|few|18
TGTGCCAGCAGCTTACTATCGGGTGAGGGGACAGGGGCTCAGCCCCAGCATTTT
CASSLLSGEGTGAQPQHF
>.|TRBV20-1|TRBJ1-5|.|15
TGCAGTGCTAGAGATCAACGTTATAGCAATCAGCCCCAGCATTTT
CSARDQRYSNQPQHF
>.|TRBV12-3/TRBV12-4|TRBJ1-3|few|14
TGTGCCAGCAGTTTCTTGCTATCTGGAAACACCATATATTTT
CASSFLLSGNTIYF
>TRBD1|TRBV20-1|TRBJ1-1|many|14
TGCAGTTACCGACAGGGGGTTGTCAGCACTGAAGCTTTCTTT
CSYRQGVVSTEAFF
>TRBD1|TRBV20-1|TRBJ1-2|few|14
TGCAGTGCTAGACACCGGGACAGCGCCTATGGCTACACCTTC
CSARHRDSAYGYTF
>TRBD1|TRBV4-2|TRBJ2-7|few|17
TGTGCCAGCAGCCAAGGGTCCATACAGGGGAGCTCCTACGAGCAGTACTTC
CASSQGSIQGSSYEQYF
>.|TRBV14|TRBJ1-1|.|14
TGTGCCAGCAGCCCTCGGGAGGGGTACACTGAAGCTTTCTTT
CASSPREGYTEAFF
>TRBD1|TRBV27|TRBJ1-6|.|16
TGTGCCAGCAGTTTCGACAGGGTTGGCTATAATTCACCCCTCCACTTT
CASSFDRVGYNSPLHF
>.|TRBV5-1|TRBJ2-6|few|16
TGCGCCAGCAGCGGAGGGAGTAGGACTGGGGCCAACGTCCTGACTTTC
CASSGGSRTGANVLTF
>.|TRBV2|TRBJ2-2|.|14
TGTGCCAGCAAAGAACTTGCGAACACCGGGGAGCTGTTTTTT
CASKELANTGELFF
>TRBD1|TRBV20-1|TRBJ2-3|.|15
TGCAGTGCTAGAGTACAGGGGGCGGGCACAGATACGCAGTATTTT
CSARVQGAGTDTQYF
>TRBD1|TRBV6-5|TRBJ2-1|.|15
TGTGCCAGCAGTTACTCGAGACAGGGCTACAATGAGCAGTTCTTC
CASSYSRQGYNEQFF
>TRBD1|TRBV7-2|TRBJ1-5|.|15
TGTGCCAGCAGCTTCAGACAGGGACCCCATCAGCCCCAGCATTTT
CASSFRQGPHQPQHF
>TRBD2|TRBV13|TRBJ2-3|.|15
TGTGCCAGCAGCTTAAGAATGGGGGGGTCAGATACGCAGTATTTT
CASSLRMGGSDTQYF
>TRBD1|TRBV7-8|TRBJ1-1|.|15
TGTGCCAGCAGCATAGGGAGGACAGGCGGCACTGAAGCTTTCTTT
CASSIGRTGGTEAFF
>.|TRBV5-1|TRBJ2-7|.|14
TGCGCCAGCAGCTTTCAGGCAGGAGCCTACGAGCAGTACTTC
CASSFQAGAYEQYF
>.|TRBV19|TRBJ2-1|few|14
TGTGCCAGTAGCCATCCAGGGGGGGTCAATGAGCAGTTCTTC
CASSHPGGVNEQFF
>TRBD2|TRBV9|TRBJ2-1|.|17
TGTGCCAGCAGCGTAGCTTGGCTAGCGGGGGGCGGGGATGAGCAGTTCTTC
CASSVAWLAGGGDEQFF
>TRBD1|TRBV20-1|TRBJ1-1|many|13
TGCAGTGCTAGAACTACAGGGGGAACTGAAGCTTTCTTT
CSARTTGGTEAFF
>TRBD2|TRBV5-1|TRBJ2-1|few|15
TGCGCCAGCAGCTTAGTTAGCGGGCCCTTGGATGAGCAGTTCTTC
CASSLVSGPLDEQFF
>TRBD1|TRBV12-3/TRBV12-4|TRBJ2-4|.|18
TGTGCCAGCAGTTTACACCCTCCGGGACAGAAGATCAAAAACATTCAGTACTTC
CASSLHPPGQKIKNIQYF
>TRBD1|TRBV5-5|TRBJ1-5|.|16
TGTGCCAGCAGCTCCGGGACAGGGGTTCAACGGCAGCCCCAGCATTTT
CASSSGTGVQRQPQHF
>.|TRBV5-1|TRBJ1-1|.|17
TGCGCCAGCAGTCCCCGGTGGGGGGGCCCCGTCAACACTGAAGCTTTCTTT
CASSPRWGGPVNTEAFF
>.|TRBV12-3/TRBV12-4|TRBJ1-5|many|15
TGTGCCAGCAGACTAAGCGGGGGAGGCAATCAGCCCCAGCATTTT
CASRLSGGGNQPQHF
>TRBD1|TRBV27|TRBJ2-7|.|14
TGTGCCAGCAGGCAACCGACAGGGTGCTACGAGCAGTACTTC
CASRQPTGCYEQYF
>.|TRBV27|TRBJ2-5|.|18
TGTGCCAGCAGTTTATCGATTTCCCGGGCAAACTTCCAAGAGACCCAGTACTTC
CASSLSISRANFQETQYF
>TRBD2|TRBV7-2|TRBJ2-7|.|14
TGTGCCAGCAGCCGGGCTAGCGGGGGGTACGAGCAGTACTTC
CASSRASGGYEQYF
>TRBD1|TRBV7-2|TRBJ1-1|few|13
TGTGCCAGCAGCCCCAGGACAGGATATGAAGCTTTCTTT
CASSPRTGYEAFF
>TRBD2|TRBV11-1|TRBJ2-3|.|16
TGTGCCAGCAGCCGAAAGAGCGGGGGGGGGACAGATACGCAGTATTTT
CASSRKSGGGTDTQYF
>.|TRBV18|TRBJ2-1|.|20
TGTGCCAGCTCACCACCTCCCAGGGCGGCGCCGTTTGGGGTATACAATGAGCAGTTCTTC
CASSPPPRAAPFGVYNEQFF
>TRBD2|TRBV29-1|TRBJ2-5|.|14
TGCAGCGTCGGGACTAGCGGGAGTTATGAGACCCAGTACTTC
CSVGTSGSYETQYF
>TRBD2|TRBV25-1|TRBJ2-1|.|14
TGTGCCAGCAGTGGACTTGGGAGCGGGGGGACGCAGTTCTTC
CASSGLGSGGTQFF
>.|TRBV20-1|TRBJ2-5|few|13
TGCAGTGCTAGAAGAACCAGAGGGGAGACCCAGTACTTC
CSARRTRGETQYF
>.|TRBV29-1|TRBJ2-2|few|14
TGCAGCGTTGTAAGACAGACGAACACCGGGGAGCTGTTTTTT
CSVVRQTNTGELFF
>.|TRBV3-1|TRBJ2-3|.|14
TGTGCCAGCAGCCAAGGACTAGTCCCAGATACGCAGTATTTT
CASSQGLVPDTQYF
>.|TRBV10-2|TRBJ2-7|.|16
TGCGCCAGCAGTGAGTCGGTCGGGGGCAGCTCCTACGAGCAGTACTTC
CASSESVGGSSYEQYF
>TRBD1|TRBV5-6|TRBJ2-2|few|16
TGTGCCAGCAGCTTGTGGGGGACAGCAATCGTCGGGGAGCTGTTTTTT
CASSLWGTAIVGELFF
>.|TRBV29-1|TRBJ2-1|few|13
TGCACCTGCACTAGGGGATCCAGAACTGAGCAGTTCTTC
CTCTRGSRTEQFF
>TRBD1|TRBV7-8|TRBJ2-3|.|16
TGTGCCAGCAGCCCGGGGACAGCCCGAACACTCGATACGCAGTATTTT
CASSPGTARTLDTQYF
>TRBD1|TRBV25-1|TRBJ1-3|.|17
TGTGCCAGCAGTAAACACCCGACAGGGAGCTCTGGAAACACCGTATATTTT
CASSKHPTGSSGNTVYF
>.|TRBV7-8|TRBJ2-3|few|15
TGTGCCAGCAGCTGGGGGGTGGGGCCCACAGATACGCAGTATTTT
CASSWGVGPTDTQYF